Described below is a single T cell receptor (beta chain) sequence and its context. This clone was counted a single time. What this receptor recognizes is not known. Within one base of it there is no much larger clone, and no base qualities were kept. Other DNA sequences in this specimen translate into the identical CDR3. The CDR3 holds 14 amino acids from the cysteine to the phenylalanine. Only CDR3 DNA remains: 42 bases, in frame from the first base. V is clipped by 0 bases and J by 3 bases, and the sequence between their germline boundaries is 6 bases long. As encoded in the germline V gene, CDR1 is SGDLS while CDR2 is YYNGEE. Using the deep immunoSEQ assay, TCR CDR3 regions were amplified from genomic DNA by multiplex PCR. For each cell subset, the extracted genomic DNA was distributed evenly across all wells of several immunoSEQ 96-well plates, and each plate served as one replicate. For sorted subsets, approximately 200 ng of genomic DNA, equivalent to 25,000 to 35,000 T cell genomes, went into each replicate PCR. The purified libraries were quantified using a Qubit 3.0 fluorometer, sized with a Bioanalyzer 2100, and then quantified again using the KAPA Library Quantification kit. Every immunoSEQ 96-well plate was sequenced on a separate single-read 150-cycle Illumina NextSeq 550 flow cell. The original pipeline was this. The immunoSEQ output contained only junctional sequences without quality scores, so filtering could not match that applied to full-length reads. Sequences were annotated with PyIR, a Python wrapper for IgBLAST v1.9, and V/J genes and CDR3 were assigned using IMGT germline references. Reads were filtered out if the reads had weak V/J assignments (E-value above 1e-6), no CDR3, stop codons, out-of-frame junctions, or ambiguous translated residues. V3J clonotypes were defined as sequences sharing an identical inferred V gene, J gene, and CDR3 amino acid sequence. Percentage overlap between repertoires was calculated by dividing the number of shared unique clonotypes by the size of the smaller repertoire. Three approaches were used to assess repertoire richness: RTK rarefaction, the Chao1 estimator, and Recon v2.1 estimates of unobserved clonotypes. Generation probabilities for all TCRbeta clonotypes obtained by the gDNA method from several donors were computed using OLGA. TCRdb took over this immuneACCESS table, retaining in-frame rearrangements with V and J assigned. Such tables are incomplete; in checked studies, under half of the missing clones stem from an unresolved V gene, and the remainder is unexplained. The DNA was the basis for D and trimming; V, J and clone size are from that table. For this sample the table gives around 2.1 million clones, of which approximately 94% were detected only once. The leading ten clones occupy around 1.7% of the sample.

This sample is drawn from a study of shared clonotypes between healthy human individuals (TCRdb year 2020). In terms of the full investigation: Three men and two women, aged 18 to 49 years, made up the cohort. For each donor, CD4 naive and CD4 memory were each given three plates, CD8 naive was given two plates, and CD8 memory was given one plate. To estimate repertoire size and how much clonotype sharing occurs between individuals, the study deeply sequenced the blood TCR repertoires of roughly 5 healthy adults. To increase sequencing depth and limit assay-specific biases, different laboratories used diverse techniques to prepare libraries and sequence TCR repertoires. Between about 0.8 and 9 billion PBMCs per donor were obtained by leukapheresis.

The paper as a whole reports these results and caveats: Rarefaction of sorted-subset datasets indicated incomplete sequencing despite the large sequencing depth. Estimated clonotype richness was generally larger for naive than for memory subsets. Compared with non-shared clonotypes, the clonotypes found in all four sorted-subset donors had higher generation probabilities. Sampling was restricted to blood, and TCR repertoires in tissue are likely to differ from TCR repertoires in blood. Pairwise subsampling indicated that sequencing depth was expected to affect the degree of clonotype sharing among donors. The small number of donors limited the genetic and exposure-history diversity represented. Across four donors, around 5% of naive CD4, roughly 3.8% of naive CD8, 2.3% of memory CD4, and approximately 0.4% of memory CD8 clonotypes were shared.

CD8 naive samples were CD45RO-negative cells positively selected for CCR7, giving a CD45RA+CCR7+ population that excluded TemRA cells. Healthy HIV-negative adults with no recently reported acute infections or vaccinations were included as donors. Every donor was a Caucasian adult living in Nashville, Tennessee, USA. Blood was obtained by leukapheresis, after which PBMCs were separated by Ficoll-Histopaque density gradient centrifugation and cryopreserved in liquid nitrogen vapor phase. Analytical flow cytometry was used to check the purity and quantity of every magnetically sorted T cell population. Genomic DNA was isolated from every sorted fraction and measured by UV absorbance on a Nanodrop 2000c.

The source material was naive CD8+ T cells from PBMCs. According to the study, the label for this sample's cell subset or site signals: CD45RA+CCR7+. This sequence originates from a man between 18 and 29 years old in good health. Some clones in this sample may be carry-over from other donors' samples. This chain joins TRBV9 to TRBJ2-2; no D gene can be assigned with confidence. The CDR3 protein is CASSVGADTGELFF. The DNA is TGTGCCAGCAGCGTAGGAGCAGACACCGGGGAGCTGTTTTTT.